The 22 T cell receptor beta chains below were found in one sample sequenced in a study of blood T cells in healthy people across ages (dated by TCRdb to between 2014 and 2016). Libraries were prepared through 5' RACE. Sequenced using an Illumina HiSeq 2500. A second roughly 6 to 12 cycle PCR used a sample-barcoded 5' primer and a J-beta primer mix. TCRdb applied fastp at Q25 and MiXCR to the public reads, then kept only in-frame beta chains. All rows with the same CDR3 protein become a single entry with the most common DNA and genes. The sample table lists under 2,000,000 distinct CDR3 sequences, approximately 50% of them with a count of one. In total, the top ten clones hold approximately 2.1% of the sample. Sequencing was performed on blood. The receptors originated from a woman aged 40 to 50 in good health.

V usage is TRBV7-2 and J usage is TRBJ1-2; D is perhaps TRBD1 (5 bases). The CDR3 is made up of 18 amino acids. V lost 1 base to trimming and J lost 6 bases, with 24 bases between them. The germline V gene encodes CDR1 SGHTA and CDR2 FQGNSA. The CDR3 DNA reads TGTGCCAGCAGCTTAGTGGTGTCGGGTCAGGGTTCACGGGATGGCTACACCTTC. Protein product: CASSLVVSGQGSRDGYTF.

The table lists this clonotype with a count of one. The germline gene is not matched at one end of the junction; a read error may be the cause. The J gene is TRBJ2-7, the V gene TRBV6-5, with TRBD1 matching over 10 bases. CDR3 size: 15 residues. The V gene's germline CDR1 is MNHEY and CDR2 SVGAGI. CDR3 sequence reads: CASRLYGTGVYEQYF. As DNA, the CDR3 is TGCGCCAGCCGCCTATACGGGACAGGGGTCTACGAGCAGTACTTC.

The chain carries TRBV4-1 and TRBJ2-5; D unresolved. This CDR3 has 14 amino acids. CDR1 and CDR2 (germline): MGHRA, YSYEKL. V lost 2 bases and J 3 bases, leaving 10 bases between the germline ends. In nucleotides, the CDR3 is TGCGCCAGCAGCCAATTGGGTGCAGAAGAGACCCAGTACTTC. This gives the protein CASSQLGAEETQYF.

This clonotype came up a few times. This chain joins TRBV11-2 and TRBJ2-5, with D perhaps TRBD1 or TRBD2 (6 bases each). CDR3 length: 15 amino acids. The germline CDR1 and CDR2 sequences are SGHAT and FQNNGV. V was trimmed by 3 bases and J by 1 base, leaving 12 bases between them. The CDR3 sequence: CASSFARGAQETQYF. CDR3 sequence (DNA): TGTGCCAGCAGCTTTGCGAGGGGGGCCCAAGAGACCCAGTACTTC.

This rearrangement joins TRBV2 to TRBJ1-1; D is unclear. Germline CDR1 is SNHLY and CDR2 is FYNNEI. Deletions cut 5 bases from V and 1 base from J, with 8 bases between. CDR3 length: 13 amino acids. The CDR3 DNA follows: TGTGCCAGCAGTTCACATCCGAACACTGAAGCTTTCTTT. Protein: CASSSHPNTEAFF.

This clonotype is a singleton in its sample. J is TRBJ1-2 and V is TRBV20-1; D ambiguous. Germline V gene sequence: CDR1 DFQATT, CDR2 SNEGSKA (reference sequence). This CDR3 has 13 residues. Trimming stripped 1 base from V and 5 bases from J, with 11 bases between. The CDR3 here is CSARGGALYGYTF. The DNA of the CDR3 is TGCAGTGCTAGAGGAGGCGCGTTATATGGCTACACCTTC.

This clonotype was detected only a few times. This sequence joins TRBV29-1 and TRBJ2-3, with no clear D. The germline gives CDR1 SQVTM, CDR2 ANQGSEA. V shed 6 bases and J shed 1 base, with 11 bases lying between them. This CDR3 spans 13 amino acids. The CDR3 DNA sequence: TGCAGCGTACACGGATCTGGCACAGATACGCAGTATTTT. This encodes CSVHGSGTDTQYF.

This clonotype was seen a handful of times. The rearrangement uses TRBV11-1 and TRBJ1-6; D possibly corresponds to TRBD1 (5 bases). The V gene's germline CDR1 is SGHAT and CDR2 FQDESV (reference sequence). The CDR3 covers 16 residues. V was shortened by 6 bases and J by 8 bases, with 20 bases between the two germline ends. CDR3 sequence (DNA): TGTGCCAGCAGTTTACTCCCGCTCGGGGCCGATTCACCCCTCCACTTT. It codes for CASSLLPLGADSPLHF. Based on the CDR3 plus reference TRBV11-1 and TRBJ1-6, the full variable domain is EAEVAQSPRYKITEKSQAVAFWCDPISGHATLYWYRQILGQGPELLVQFQDESVVDDSQLPKDRFSAERLKGVDSTLKIQPAELGDSAMYLCASSLLPLGADSPLHFGNGTRLTVT.

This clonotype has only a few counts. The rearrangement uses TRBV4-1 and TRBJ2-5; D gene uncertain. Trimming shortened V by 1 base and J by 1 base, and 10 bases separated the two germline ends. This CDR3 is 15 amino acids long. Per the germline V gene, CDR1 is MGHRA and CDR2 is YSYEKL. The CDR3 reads CASSQVWRIQETQYF. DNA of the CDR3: TGCGCCAGCAGCCAAGTGTGGCGGATCCAAGAGACCCAGTACTTC.

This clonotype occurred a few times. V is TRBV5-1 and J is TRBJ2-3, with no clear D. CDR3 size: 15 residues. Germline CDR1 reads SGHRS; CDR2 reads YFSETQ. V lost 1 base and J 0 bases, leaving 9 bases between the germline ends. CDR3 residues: CASSLSPDSTDTQYF. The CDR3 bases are TGCGCCAGCAGCTTGTCCCCGGATAGCACAGATACGCAGTATTTT.

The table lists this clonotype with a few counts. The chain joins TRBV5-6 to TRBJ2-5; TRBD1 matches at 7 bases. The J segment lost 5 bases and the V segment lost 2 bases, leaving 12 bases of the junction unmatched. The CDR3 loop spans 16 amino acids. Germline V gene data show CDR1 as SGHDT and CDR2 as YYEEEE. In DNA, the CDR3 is TGTGCCAGCAGCTTACTTGGGCAGGGGGAATCGGAGACCCAGTACTTC. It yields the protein CASSLLGQGESETQYF.

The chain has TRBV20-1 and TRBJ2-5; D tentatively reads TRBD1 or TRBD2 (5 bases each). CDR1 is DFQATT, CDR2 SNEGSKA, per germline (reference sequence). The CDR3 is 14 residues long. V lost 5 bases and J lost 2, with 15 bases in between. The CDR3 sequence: CSAAPGTTQETQYF. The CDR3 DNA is TGCAGTGCTGCCCCCGGGACGACTCAAGAGACCCAGTACTTC.

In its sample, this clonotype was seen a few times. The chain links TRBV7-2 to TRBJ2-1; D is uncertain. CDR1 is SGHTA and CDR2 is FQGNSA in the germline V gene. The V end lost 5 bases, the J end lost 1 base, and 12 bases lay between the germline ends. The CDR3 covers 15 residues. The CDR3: CASSLFGNSYNEQFF. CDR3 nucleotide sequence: TGTGCCAGCAGCCTCTTTGGTAATTCCTACAATGAGCAGTTCTTC.

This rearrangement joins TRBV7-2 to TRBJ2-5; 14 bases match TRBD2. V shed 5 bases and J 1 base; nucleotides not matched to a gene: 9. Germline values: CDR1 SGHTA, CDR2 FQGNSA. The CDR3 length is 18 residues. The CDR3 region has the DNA TGTGCCAGCAGCCAAACCCGACTAGCGGGGGGGCTCCAAGAGACCCAGTACTTC. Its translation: CASSQTRLAGGLQETQYF.

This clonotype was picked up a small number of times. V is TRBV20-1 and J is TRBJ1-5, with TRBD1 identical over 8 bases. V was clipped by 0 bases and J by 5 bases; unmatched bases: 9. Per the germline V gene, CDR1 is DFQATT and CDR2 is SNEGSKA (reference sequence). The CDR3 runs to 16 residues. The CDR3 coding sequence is TGCAGTGCTAGAGATCAAGACAGGGGCCACGATCAGCCCCAGCATTTT. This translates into CSARDQDRGHDQPQHF.

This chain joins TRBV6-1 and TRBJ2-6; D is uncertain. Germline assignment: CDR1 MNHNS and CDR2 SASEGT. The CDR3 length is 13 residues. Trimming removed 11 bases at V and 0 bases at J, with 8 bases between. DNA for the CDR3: TGTGCCGGACGGATCTCTGGGGCCAACGTCCTGACTTTC. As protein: CAGRISGANVLTF.

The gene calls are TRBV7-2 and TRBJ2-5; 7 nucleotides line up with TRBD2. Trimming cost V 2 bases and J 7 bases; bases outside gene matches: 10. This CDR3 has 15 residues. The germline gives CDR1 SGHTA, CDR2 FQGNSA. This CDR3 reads CASSLNAGVSGTQYF. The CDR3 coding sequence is TGTGCCAGCAGCTTAAACGCGGGGGTGTCCGGGACCCAGTACTTC.

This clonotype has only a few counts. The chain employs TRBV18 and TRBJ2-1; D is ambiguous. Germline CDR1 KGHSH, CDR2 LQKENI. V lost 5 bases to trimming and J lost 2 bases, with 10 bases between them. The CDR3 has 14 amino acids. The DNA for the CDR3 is TGTGCCAGCTCAGGTAGGGCGACCTACAATGAGCAGTTCTTC. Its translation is CASSGRATYNEQFF. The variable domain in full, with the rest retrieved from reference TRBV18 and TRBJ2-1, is NAGVMQNPRHLVRRRGQEARLRCSPMKGHSHVYWYRQLPEEGLKFMVYLQKENIIDESGMPKERFSAEFPKEGPSILRIQQVVRGDSAAYFCASSGRATYNEQFFGPGTRLTVL.

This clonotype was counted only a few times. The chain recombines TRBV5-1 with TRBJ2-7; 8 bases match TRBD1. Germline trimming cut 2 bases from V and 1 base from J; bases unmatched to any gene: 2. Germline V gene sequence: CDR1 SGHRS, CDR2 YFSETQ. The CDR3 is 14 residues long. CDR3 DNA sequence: TGCGCCAGCAGCTTTTGGGACAGGTCCTACGAGCAGTACTTC. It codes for CASSFWDRSYEQYF.

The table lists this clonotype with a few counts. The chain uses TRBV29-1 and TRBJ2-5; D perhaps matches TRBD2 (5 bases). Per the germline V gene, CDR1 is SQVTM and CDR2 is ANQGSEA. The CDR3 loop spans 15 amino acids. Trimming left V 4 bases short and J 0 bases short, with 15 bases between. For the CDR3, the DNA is TGCAGCGTTGTACAAGGAAGGGAGAACCAAGAGACCCAGTACTTC. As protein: CSVVQGRENQETQYF.

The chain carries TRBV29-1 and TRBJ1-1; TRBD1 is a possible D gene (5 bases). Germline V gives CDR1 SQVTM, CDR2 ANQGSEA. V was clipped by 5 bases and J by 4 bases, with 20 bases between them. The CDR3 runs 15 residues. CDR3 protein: CSVSGLGGGSTEAFF. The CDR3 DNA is TGCAGCGTTTCAGGGCTGGGGGGAGGAAGCACTGAAGCTTTCTTT. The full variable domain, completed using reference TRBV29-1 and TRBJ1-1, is SAVISQKPSRDICQRGTSLTIQCQVDSQVTMMFWYRQQPGQSLTLIATANQGSEATYESGFVIDKFPISRPNLTFSTLTVSNMSPEDSSIYLCSVSGLGGGSTEAFFGQGTRLTVV.

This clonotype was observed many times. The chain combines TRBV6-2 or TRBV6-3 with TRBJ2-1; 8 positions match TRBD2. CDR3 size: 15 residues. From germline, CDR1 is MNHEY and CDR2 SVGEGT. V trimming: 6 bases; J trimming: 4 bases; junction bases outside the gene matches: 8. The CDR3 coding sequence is TGTGCCAGCAGCCCTCGGGGGGGCGGGTACAATGAGCAGTTCTTC. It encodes CASSPRGGGYNEQFF.